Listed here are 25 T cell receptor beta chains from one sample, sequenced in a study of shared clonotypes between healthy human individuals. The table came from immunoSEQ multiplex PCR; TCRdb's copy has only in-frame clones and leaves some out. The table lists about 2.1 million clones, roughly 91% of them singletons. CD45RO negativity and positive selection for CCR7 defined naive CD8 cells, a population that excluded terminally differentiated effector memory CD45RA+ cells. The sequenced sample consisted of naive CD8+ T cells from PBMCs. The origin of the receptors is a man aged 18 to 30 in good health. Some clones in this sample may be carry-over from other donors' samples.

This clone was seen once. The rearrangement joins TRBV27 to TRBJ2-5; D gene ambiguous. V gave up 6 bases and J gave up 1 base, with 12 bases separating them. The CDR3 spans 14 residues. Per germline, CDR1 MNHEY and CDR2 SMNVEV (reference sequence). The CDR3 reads CASRPSIGQETQYF. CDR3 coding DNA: TGTGCCAGCAGGCCCTCGATAGGCCAAGAGACCCAGTACTTC.

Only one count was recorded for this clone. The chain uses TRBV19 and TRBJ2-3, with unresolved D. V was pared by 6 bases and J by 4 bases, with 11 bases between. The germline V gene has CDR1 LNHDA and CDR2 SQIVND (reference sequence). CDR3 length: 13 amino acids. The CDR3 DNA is TGTGCCAGTAGGCGGCCGGGCGCAGATACGCAGTATTTT. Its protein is CASRRPGADTQYF.

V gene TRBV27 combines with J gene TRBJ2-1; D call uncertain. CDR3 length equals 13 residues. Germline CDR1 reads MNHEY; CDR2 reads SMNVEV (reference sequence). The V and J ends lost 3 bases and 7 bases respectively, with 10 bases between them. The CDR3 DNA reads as TGTGCCAGCAGTTTGGGTGAGGTGAATGAGCAGTTCTTC. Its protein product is CASSLGEVNEQFF.

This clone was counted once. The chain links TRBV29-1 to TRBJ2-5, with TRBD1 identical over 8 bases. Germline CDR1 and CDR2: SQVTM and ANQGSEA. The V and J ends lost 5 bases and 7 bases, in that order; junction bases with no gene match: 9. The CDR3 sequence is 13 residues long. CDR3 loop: CSVRGQGAGTQYF. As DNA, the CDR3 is TGCAGCGTTAGAGGGCAGGGGGCGGGGACCCAGTACTTC.

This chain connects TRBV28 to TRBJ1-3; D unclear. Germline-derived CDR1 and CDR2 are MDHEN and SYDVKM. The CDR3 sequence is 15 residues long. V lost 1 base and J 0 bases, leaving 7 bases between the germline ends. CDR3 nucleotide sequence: TGTGCCAGCAGTTTATCCGCCTTCTCTGGAAACACCATATATTTT. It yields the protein CASSLSAFSGNTIYF.

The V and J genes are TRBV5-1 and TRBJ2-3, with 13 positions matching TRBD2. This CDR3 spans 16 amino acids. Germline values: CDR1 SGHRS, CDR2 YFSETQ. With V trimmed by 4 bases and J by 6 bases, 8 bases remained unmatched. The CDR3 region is CASSHRTSGSQDTQYF. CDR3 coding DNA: TGCGCCAGCAGCCACAGGACTAGCGGGAGTCAGGATACGCAGTATTTT. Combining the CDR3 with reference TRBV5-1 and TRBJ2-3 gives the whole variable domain KAGVTQTPRYLIKTRGQQVTLSCSPISGHRSVSWYQQTPGQGLQFLFEYFSETQRNKGNFPGRFSGRQFSNSRSEMNVSTLELGDSALYLCASSHRTSGSQDTQYFGPGTRLTVL.

The CDR3: CASSLLGPGGPTNEKLFF. For the CDR3, the DNA is TGTGCCAGCAGTTTATTAGGTCCGGGGGGCCCTACTAATGAAAAACTGTTTTTT. The J gene is TRBJ1-4, the V gene TRBV27, with D maybe TRBD1 (6 bases). In germline, CDR1 is MNHEY, CDR2 SMNVEV (reference sequence). V dropped 1 base and J dropped 2 bases, with 17 bases sitting between them. The length of the CDR3 is 18 residues.

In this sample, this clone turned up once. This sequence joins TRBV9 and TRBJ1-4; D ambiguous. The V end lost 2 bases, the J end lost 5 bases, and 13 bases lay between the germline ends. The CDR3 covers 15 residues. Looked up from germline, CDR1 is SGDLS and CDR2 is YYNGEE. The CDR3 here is CASSVTGSLNEKLFF. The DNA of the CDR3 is TGTGCCAGCAGCGTCACCGGGAGCCTAAATGAAAAACTGTTTTTT. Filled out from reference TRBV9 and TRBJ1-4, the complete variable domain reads DSGVTQTPKHLITATGQRVTLRCSPRSGDLSVYWYQQSLDQGLQFLIQYYNGEERAKGNILERFSAQQFPDLHSELNLSSLELGDSALYFCASSVTGSLNEKLFFGSGTQLSVL.

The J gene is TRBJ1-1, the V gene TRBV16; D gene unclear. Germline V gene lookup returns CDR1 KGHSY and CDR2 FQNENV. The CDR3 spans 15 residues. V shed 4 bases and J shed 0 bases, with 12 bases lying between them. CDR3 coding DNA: TGTGCCAGCAGCCCAAGGACGGTTCTGAACACTGAAGCTTTCTTT. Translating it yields CASSPRTVLNTEAFF.

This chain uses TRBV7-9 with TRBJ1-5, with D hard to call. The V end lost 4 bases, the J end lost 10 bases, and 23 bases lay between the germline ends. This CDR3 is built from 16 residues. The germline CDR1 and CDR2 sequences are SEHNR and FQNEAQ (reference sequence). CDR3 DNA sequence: TGTGCCAGCAGCTCCCCCTCTTGGGCTAATCGGATCCCCCAGCATTTT. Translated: CASSSPSWANRIPQHF.

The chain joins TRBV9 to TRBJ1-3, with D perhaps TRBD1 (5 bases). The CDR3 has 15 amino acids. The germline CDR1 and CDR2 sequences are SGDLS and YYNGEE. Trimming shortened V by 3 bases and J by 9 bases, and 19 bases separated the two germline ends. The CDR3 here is CASSAARDGSLTIYF. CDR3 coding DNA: TGTGCCAGCAGCGCAGCTCGGGACGGGTCTCTCACCATATATTTT.

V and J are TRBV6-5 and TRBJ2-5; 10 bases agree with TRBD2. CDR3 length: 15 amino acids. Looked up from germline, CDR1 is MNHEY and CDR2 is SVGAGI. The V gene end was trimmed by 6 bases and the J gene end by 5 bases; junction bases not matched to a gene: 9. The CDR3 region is CASSTGLAVGETQYF. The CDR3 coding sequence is TGTGCCAGCAGCACCGGACTAGCGGTCGGGGAGACCCAGTACTTC.

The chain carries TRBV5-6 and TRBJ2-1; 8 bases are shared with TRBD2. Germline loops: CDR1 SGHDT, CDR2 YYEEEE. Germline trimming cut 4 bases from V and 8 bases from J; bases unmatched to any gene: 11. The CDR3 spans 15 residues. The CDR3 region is CASSPGGVPFDEQFF. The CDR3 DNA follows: TGTGCCAGCAGCCCCGGGGGGGTGCCGTTTGATGAGCAGTTCTTC.

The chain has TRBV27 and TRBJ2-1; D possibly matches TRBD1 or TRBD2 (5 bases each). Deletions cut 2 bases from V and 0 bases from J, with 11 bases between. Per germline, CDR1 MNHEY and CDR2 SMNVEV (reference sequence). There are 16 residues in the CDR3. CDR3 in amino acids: CASSLGTPSSYNEQFF. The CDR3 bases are TGTGCCAGCAGTTTAGGGACCCCGAGCTCCTACAATGAGCAGTTCTTC.

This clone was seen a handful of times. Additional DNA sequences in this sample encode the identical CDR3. The CDR3: CASSGRDSYEQYF. Written as DNA, the CDR3 is TGTGCCAGCAGCGGCCGGGACTCCTACGAGCAGTACTTC. This chain connects TRBV7-9 to TRBJ2-7; D perhaps matches TRBD2 (5 bases). The germline V gene has CDR1 SEHNR and CDR2 FQNEAQ (reference sequence). The CDR3 totals 13 residues. V dropped 5 bases and J dropped 0 bases, with 8 bases sitting between them. The variable domain in full, completed from reference TRBV7-9 and TRBJ2-7, reads DTGVSQNPRHKITKRGQNVTFRCDPISEHNRLYWYRQTLGQGPEFLTYFQNEAQLEKSRLLSDRFSAERPKGSFSTLEIQRTEQGDSAMYLCASSGRDSYEQYFGPGTRLTVT.

Here the CDR3 DNA reads TGCGCCAGCAGCCTGAAATGGGACAGGGTAGAGACCCAGTACTTC. Translation: CASSLKWDRVETQYF. The chain is built from TRBV4-3 and TRBJ2-5; the match to TRBD1 covers 9 bases. CDR3 length: 15 amino acids. After removal of 4 bases from V and 4 bases from J, the junction contained 7 bases not matched to a gene. Germline loops: CDR1 LGHNA, CDR2 YSLEER.

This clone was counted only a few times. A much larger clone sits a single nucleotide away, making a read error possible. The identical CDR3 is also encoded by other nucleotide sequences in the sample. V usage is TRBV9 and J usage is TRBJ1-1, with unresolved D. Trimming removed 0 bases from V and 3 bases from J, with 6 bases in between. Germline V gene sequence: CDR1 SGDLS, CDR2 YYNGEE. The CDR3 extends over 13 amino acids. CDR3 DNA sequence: TGTGCCAGCAGCGTAGGTGGGCACACTGAAGCTTTCTTT. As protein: CASSVGGHTEAFF.

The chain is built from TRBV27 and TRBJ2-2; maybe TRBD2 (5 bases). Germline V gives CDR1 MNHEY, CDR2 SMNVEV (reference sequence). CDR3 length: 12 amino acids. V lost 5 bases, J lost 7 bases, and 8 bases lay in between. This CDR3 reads CASSGGLGELFF. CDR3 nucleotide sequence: TGTGCCAGCAGTGGAGGTCTCGGGGAGCTGTTTTTT.

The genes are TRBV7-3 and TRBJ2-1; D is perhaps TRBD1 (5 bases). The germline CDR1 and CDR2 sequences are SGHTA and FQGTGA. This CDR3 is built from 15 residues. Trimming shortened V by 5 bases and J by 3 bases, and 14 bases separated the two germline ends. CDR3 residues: CASSEVGALYNEQFF. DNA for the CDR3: TGTGCCAGCAGCGAGGTAGGGGCCCTCTACAATGAGCAGTTCTTC.

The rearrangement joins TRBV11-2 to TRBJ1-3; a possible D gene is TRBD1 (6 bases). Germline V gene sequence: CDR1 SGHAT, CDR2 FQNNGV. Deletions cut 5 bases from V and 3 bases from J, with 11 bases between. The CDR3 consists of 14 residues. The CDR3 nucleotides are TGTGCCAGCAGCCAAACAGGGAATGGAAACACCATATATTTT. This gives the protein CASSQTGNGNTIYF.

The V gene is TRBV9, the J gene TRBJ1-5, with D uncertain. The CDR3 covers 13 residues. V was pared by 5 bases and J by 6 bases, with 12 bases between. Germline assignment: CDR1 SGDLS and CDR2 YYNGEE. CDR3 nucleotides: TGTGCCAGCAGTGATACCAGCGGTCAGCCCCAGCATTTT. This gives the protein CASSDTSGQPQHF. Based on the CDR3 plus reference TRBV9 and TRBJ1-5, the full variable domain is DSGVTQTPKHLITATGQRVTLRCSPRSGDLSVYWYQQSLDQGLQFLIQYYNGEERAKGNILERFSAQQFPDLHSELNLSSLELGDSALYFCASSDTSGQPQHFGDGTRLSIL.

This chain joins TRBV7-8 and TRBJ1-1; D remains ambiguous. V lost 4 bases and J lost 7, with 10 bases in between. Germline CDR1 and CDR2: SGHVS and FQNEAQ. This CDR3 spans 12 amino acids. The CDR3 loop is CASSYLSGEAFF. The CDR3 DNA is TGTGCCAGCAGCTATTTATCGGGTGAAGCTTTCTTT.

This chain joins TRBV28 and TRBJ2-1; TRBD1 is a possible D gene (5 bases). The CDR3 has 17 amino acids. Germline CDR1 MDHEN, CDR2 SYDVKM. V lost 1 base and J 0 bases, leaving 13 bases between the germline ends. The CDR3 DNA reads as TGTGCCAGCAGTTTATTCAGGGCGGAGAGCTCCTACAATGAGCAGTTCTTC. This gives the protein CASSLFRAESSYNEQFF.

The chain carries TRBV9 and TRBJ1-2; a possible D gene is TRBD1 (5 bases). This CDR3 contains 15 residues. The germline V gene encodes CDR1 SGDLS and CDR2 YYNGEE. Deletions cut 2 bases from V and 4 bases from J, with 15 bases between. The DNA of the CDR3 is TGTGCCAGCAGCGTCCTAGGGGAGGGGCCCTATGGCTACACCTTC. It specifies CASSVLGEGPYGYTF.

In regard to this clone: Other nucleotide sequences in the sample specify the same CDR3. In nucleotides, the CDR3 is TGTGCCAGCAGCGGGACTTTCTACAATGAGCAGTTCTTC. It specifies CASSGTFYNEQFF. This sequence joins TRBV27 and TRBJ2-1; perhaps TRBD2 as D (6 bases). The CDR3 has 13 amino acids. Germline CDR1 MNHEY, CDR2 SMNVEV (reference sequence). Trimming removed 6 bases at V and 3 bases at J, with 9 bases between.